The 8 T cell receptor beta chains presented below share a single source sample, sequenced in a study of CD8 T cells in Susac syndrome. RNA, at roughly 0.45 to 1 ug, was reverse transcribed with random hexamers. TCRdb re-called the immunoSEQ multiplex PCR reads through MiXCR, storing one row per CDR3 protein. Altogether about 300,000 distinct CDR3 sequences are present, approximately 85% being singletons, with the ten largest covering about 0.22%. Sequenced input: CD8+ T cells from PBMCs. These receptors were collected from a human donor with multiple sclerosis.

The rearrangement joins TRBV6-5 to TRBJ1-4; perhaps TRBD1 as D (5 bases). CDR1 and CDR2 from the germline V gene are MNHEY and SVGAGI. Between the trimmed V and J ends, which lost 6 bases and 4 bases, there was a span of 15 bases. This CDR3 is 15 amino acids long. The CDR3 nucleotides read TGTGCCAGCAGCTCACGGGACGGCTATAATGAAAAACTGTTTTTT. Protein: CASSSRDGYNEKLFF.

The V gene is TRBV5-1, the J gene TRBJ2-1; D assignment may be TRBD1 or TRBD2 (5 bases each). V was shortened by 4 bases and J by 8 bases, with 22 bases between the two germline ends. Germline values: CDR1 SGHRS, CDR2 YFSETQ. The CDR3 has 16 residues. The CDR3 bases are TGCGCCAGCAGCGCGGGTCGGGACCGTGATGTTTATGAGCAGTTCTTC. Residues: CASSAGRDRDVYEQFF.

This chain uses TRBV11-1 with TRBJ2-7; possible D gene TRBD1, 5 bases. This CDR3 comprises 21 residues. Germline V gene lookup returns CDR1 SGHAT and CDR2 FQDESV (reference sequence). The V gene lost 1 base and the J gene lost 4 bases, with 32 bases spanning the gap. Written as DNA, the CDR3 is TGTGCCAGCAGCTTAGTGGTAATATTCAACAGGTGGAACTCGGTAGAATACGAGCAGTACTTC. This sequence encodes CASSLVVIFNRWNSVEYEQYF.

This clonotype appeared a few times. The chain joins TRBV11-2 to TRBJ1-1; D unresolved. Trimming took 2 bases from V and 3 from J, leaving 4 bases between them. CDR1 is SGHAT, CDR2 FQNNGV, per germline. This CDR3 has 12 amino acids. This CDR3 is CASSLIDTEAFF. The CDR3 DNA sequence: TGTGCCAGCAGCTTAATTGACACTGAAGCTTTCTTT. Full variable domain (missing parts from reference TRBV11-2 and TRBJ1-1): EAGVAQSPRYKIIEKRQSVAFWCNPISGHATLYWYQQILGQGPKLLIQFQNNGVVDDSQLPKDRFSAERLKGVDSTLKIQPAKLEDSAVYLCASSLIDTEAFFGQGTRLTVV.

This clonotype has a handful of counts. DNA for the CDR3: TGTGCCAGCAGCCTTACCCCAGGACAGGGCGCTGAAGCTTTCTTT. It codes for CASSLTPGQGAEAFF. This chain links TRBV6-1 with TRBJ1-1; 8 bases map to TRBD1. The V gene's germline CDR1 is MNHNS and CDR2 SASEGT. There are 15 residues in the CDR3. The V segment lost 6 bases and the J segment 6 bases; nucleotides outside the gene matches: 12.

The chain recombines TRBV9 with TRBJ2-5; D gene uncertain. Germline V gene lookup returns CDR1 SGDLS and CDR2 YYNGEE. Trimming took off 5 bases at V and 3 bases at J, with 14 bases between the two ends. The CDR3 sequence is 14 residues long. The DNA for the CDR3 is TGTGCCAGCAGTTTCTCGGATCCGGAAGAGACCCAGTACTTC. Amino acid sequence: CASSFSDPEETQYF.

The gene calls are TRBV19 and TRBJ2-3; D not resolved. V lost 1 base to trimming and J lost 3 bases, with 11 bases between them. The V gene's germline CDR1 is LNHDA and CDR2 SQIVND (reference sequence). This CDR3 has 15 amino acids. The DNA of the CDR3 is TGTGCCAGTAGTATAGCTTCTTGGTCAACAGATACGCAGTATTTT. Translation gives CASSIASWSTDTQYF. The entire variable domain, with the rest obtained from reference TRBV19 and TRBJ2-3, is as follows: DGGITQSPKYLFRKEGQNVTLSCEQNLNHDAMYWYRQDPGQGLRLIYYSQIVNDFQKGDIAEGYSVSREKKESFPLTVTSAQKNPTAFYLCASSIASWSTDTQYFGPGTRLTVL.

The chain couples TRBV12-3 or TRBV12-4 to TRBJ1-1, with TRBD1 matching over 7 bases. The CDR3 spans 17 residues. Germline trimming cut 1 base from V and 3 bases from J; bases unmatched to any gene: 11. The CDR3 sequence is CASSLEGAGGWDTEAFF. CDR3 sequence (DNA): TGTGCCAGCAGTTTAGAAGGGGCAGGGGGATGGGACACTGAAGCTTTCTTT.